This TCR beta chain was sequenced for a study of blood T cells in healthy people across ages. Study-level background: Per two T cells, template switching captured roughly one barcoded beta molecule.

V gave up 7 bases and J gave up 1 base; unmatched junction bases: 10. This CDR3 has 18 residues. The V gene's germline CDR1 is MNHEY and CDR2 SVGEGT. A second about 6 to 11 cycle PCR used barcoded and J-beta primers. Each cDNA was tagged by a template-switch adaptor containing 12 random nucleotides. TCRdb processed the 5' RACE reads anew with MiXCR; each CDR3 protein has one entry. The table shows 380,000 or so distinct CDR3 sequences, with roughly half occurring only once. Sequencing was performed on blood. V usage is TRBV6-2 or TRBV6-3 and J usage is TRBJ2-6, with 10 bases identical to TRBD1. The source of this sequence is a man aged 60 to 75 in good health. CDR3 sequence reads: CASTLRDRGSSGANVLTF. In DNA form, the CDR3 reads TGTGCCAGCACCCTCCGGGACAGGGGATCATCTGGGGCCAACGTCCTGACTTTC.